One and the same sample provided the 2 T cell receptor beta chains below, sequenced in a study of response to subunit inactivated influenza vaccine. Each CDR3 protein is one row after TCRdb ran MiXCR on the RT-PCR reads. The table has about 500,000 distinct CDR3 sequences, 16% seen once. Source: CD4+ T cells sorted from PBMCs, taken roughly 24 months after vaccination. These TCRs come from a man aged 50-75 years who received an inactivated influenza vaccine.

V and J are TRBV20-1 and TRBJ1-4; 9 bases are a match to TRBD1. The germline CDR1 and CDR2 sequences are DFQATT and SNEGSKA (reference sequence). After removal of 6 bases from V and 8 bases from J, the junction contained 7 bases not matched to a gene. This CDR3 spans 13 amino acids. CDR3 region: CSAYRGLGEKLFF. The CDR3 DNA reads as TGCAGTGCCTACAGGGGGCTCGGGGAAAAACTGTTTTTT.

This clonotype has ten or more counts. The chain joins TRBV4-3 to TRBJ2-7; D unclear. V was shortened by 0 bases and J by 3 bases, with 6 bases between the two germline ends. In germline, CDR1 is LGHNA, CDR2 YSLEER. CDR3 length: 13 amino acids. The CDR3 sequence is CASSQEARYEQYF. DNA for the CDR3: TGCGCCAGCAGCCAAGAAGCCCGCTACGAGCAGTACTTC.